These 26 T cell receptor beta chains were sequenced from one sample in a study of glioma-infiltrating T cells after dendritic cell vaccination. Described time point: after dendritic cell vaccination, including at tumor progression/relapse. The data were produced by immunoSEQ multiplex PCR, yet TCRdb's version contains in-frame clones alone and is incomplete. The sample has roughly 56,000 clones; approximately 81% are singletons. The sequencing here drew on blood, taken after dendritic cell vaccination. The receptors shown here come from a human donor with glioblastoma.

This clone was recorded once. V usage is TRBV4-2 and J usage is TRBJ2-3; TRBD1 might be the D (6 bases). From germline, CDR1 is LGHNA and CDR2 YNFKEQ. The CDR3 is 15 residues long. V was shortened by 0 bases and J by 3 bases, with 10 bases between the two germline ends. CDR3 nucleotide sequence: TGTGCCAGCAGCCAAGATACAGGGTGGACAGATACGCAGTATTTT. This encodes CASSQDTGWTDTQYF.

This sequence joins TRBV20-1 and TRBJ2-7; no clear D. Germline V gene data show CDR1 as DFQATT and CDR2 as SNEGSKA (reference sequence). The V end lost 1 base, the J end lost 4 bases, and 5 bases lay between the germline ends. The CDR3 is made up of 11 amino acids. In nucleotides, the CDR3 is TGCAGTGCTAGAGTCGGTTACGAGCAGTACTTC. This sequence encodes CSARVGYEQYF.

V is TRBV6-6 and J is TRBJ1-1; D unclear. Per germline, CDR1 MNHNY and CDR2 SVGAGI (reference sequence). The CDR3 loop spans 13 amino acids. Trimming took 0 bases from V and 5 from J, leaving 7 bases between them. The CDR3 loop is CASSYSGGTEAFF. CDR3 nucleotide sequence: TGTGCCAGCAGTTACTCTGGAGGTACTGAAGCTTTCTTT.

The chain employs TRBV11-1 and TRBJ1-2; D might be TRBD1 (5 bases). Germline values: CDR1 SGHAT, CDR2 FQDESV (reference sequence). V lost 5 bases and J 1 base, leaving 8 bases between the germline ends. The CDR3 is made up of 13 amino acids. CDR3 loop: CASSQDNNYGYTF. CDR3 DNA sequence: TGTGCCAGCAGCCAGGACAATAACTATGGCTACACCTTC.

CDR3 DNA: TGTGCCTGGAATCACTACACCGGGGAGCTGTTTTTT. Its protein product is CAWNHYTGELFF. The rearrangement uses TRBV30 and TRBJ2-2; unclear D gene. Trimming removed 4 bases from V and 3 bases from J, with 6 bases in between. The germline V gene has CDR1 GTSNPN and CDR2 SVGIG (reference sequence). The CDR3 sequence is 12 residues long.

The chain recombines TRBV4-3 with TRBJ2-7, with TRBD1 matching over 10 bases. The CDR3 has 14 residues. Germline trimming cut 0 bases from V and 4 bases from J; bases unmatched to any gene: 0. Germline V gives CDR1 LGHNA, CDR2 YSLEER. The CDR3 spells CASSQEDRGYEQYF. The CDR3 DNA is TGCGCCAGCAGCCAAGAGGACAGGGGGTACGAGCAGTACTTC.

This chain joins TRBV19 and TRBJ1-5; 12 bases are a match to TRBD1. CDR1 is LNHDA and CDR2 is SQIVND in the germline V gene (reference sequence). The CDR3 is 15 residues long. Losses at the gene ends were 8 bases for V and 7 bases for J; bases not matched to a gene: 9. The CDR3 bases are TGTGCCAGTTCCGGGACAGGGGGCGCCGGGCAGCCCCAGCATTTT. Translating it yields CASSGTGGAGQPQHF.

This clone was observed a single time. Here the CDR3 reads CATARGNTGELFF. For the CDR3, the DNA is TGTGCCACTGCCAGGGGGAACACCGGGGAGCTGTTTTTT. The chain joins TRBV27 to TRBJ2-2; weak D call: TRBD1 (6 bases). Per the germline V gene, CDR1 is MNHEY and CDR2 is SMNVEV (reference sequence). This CDR3 is 13 amino acids long. Trimming removed 10 bases from V and 1 base from J, with 10 bases in between.

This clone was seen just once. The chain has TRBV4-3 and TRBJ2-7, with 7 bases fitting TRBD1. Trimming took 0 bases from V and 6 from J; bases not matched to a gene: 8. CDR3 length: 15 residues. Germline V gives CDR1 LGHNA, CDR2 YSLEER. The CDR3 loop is CASSQERHRGGEQYF. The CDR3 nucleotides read TGCGCCAGCAGCCAAGAGCGACACAGGGGTGGCGAGCAGTACTTC.

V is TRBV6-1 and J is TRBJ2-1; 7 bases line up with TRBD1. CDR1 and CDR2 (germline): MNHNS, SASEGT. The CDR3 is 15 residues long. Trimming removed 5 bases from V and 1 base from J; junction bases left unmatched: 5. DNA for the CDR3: TGTGCCAGCAGTTCGGACAGGAATTCCTACAATGAGCAGTTCTTC. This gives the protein CASSSDRNSYNEQFF.

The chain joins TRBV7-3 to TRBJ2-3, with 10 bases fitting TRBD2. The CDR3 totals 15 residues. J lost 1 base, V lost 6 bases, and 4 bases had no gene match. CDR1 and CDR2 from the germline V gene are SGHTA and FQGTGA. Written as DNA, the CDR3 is TGTGCCAGCAGGAACGGACTAGCGGGCACAGATACGCAGTATTTT. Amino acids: CASRNGLAGTDTQYF.

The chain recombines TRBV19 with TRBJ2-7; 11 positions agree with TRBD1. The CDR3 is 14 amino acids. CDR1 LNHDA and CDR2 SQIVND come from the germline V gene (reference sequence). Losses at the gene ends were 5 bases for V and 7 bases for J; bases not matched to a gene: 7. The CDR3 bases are TGTGCCAGTAGTTTGGACAGGGGGCGGAAGGAGCAGTACTTC. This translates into CASSLDRGRKEQYF.

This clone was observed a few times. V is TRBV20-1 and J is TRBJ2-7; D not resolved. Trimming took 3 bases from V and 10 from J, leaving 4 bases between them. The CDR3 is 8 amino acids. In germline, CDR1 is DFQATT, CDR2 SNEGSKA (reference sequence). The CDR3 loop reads CSASHQYF. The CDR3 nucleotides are TGCAGTGCTAGCCATCAGTACTTC.

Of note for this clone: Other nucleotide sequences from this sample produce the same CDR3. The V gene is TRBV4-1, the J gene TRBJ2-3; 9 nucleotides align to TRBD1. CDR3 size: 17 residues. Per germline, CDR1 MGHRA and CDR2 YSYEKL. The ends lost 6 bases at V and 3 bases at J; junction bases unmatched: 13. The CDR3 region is CASSEFPGQGTTDTQYF. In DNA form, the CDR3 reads TGCGCCAGCAGTGAGTTCCCCGGACAGGGGACGACAGATACGCAGTATTTT.

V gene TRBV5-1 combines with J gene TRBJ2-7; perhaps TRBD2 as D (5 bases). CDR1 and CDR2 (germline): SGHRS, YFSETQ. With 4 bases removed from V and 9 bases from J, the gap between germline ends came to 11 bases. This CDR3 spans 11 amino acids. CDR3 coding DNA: TGCGCCAGCAGCGGTCTACGGGGGCAGTACTTC. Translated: CASSGLRGQYF.

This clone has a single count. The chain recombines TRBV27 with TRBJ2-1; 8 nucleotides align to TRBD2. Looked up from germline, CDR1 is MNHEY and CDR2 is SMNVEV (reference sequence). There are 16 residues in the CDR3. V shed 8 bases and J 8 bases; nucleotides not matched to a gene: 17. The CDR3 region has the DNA TGTGCCAGCGCGGGGTGGCGGGGGGTACGAGGCTATGAGCAGTTCTTC. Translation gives CASAGWRGVRGYEQFF.

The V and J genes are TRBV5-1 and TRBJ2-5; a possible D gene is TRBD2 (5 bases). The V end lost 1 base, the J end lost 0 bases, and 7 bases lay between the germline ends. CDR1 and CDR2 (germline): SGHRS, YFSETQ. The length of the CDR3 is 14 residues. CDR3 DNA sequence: TGCGCCAGCAGCTTGAACGGGGACCAAGAGACCCAGTACTTC. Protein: CASSLNGDQETQYF. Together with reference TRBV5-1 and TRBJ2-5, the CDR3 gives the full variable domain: KAGVTQTPRYLIKTRGQQVTLSCSPISGHRSVSWYQQTPGQGLQFLFEYFSETQRNKGNFPGRFSGRQFSNSRSEMNVSTLELGDSALYLCASSLNGDQETQYFGPGTRLLVL.

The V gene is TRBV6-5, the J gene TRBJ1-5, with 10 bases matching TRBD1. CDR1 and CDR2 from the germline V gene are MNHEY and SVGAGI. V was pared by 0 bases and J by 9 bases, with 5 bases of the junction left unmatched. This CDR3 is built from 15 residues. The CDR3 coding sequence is TGTGCCAGCAGTTACTCCGGGACAGGGGAACGGCCCCAGCATTTT. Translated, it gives CASSYSGTGERPQHF.

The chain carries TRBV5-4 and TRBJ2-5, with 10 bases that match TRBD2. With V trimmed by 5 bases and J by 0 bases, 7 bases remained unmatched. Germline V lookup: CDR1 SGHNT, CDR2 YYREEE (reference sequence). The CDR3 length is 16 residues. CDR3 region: CASSPGSGGNQETQYF. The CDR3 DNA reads TGTGCCAGCAGTCCGGGTAGCGGGGGGAACCAAGAGACCCAGTACTTC.

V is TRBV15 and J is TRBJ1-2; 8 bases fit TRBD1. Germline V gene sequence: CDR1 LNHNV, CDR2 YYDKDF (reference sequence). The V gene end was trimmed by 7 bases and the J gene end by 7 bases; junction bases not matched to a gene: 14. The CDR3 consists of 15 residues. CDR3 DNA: TGTGCCACCACCAACCCTGACAGGGGCTTCTTTGGCTACACCTTC. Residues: CATTNPDRGFFGYTF. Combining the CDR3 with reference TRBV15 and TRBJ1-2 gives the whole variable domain DAMVIQNPRYQVTQFGKPVTLSCSQTLNHNVMYWYQQKSSQAPKLLFHYYDKDFNNEADTPDNFQSRRPNTSFCFLDIRSPGLGDTAMYLCATTNPDRGFFGYTFGSGTRLTVV.

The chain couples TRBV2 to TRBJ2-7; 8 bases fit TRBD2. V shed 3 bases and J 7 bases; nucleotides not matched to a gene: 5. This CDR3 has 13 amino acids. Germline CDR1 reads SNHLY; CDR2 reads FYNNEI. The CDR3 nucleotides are TGTGCCAGCAGTGACCCGGGAGGGGGGGAGCAGTACTTC. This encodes CASSDPGGGEQYF.

In DNA, the CDR3 is TGTGCCAGCAGCTCCCGGGAGGCAGGGTGGGATACGCAGTATTTT. Residues: CASSSREAGWDTQYF. The J gene is TRBJ2-3, the V gene TRBV6-6, with 7 bases that match TRBD2. This CDR3 has 15 amino acids. V trimming: 6 bases; J trimming: 6 bases; junction bases outside the gene matches: 12. The V gene's germline CDR1 is MNHNY and CDR2 SVGAGI (reference sequence).

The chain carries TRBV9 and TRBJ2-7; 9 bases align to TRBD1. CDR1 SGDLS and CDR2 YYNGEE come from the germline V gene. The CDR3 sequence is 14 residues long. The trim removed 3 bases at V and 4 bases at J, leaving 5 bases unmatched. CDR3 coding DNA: TGTGCCAGCAGCGCACAGGGGGCGTCGTACGAGCAGTACTTC. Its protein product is CASSAQGASYEQYF.

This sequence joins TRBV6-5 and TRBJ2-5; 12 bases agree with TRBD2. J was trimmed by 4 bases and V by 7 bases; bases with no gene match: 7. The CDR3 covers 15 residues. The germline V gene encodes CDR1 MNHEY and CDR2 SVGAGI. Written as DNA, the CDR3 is TGTGCCAGCATGGAGGCTAGCGGGGGGGCAGAGACCCAGTACTTC. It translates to CASMEASGGAETQYF.

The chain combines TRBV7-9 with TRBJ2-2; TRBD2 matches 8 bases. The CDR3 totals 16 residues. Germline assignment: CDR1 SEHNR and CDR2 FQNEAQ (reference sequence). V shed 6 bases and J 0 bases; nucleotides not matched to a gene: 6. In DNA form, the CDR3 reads TGTGCCAGCAGTTACAGCGGGGGCACGAACACCGGGGAGCTGTTTTTT. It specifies CASSYSGGTNTGELFF.

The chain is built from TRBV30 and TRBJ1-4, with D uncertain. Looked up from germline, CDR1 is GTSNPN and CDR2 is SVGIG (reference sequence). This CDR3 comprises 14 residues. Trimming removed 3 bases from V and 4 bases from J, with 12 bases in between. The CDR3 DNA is TGTGCCTGGAGGAGGGCGGGGAATAATGAAAAACTGTTTTTT. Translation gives CAWRRAGNNEKLFF.